This entry lists 30 T cell receptor beta chains sequenced from one sample in a study of control samples from healthy donors and cancer patients. Sequencing used immunoSEQ multiplex PCR; TCRdb keeps in-frame clones, though not all of them. The data show some 130,000 clones, approximately 86% seen once. Sequencing was done on a sample of blood. These receptors were taken from a woman aged 30 to 39 in good health.

The chain has TRBV29-1 and TRBJ2-2; 10 positions match TRBD2. Germline assignment: CDR1 SQVTM and CDR2 ANQGSEA. V was clipped by 4 bases and J by 6 bases; unmatched bases: 11. The CDR3 extends over 16 amino acids. The CDR3 DNA is TGCAGCGTTGTAGTAGGCCTAGCGGGAGTAGCCGGGGAGCTGTTTTTT. Its protein product is CSVVVGLAGVAGELFF.

The chain links TRBV30 to TRBJ1-1; D unclear. CDR1 GTSNPN and CDR2 SVGIG come from the germline V gene (reference sequence). This CDR3 contains 14 residues. V shed 0 bases and J shed 4 bases, with 12 bases lying between them. For the CDR3, the DNA is TGTGCCTGGAGTGTACAGCCGGGCAGCACTGAAGCTTTCTTT. It encodes CAWSVQPGSTEAFF.

V usage is TRBV7-8 and J usage is TRBJ2-7, with TRBD2 matching over 14 bases. The germline CDR1 and CDR2 sequences are SGHVS and FQNEAQ. The CDR3 has 17 amino acids. Trimming took 5 bases from V and 2 from J; bases not matched to a gene: 8. In DNA form, the CDR3 reads TGTGCCAGCAGCGCGCGGACTAGCGGGGGGCCAACCTACGAGCAGTACTTC. It encodes CASSARTSGGPTYEQYF.

The genes are TRBV7-9 and TRBJ2-2; D unresolved. In germline, CDR1 is SEHNR, CDR2 FQNEAQ (reference sequence). The germline V and J ends were trimmed by 3 bases and 7 bases, with 15 bases remaining between them. This CDR3 has 15 amino acids. CDR3 coding DNA: TGTGCCAGCAGCTTGGGCACCCCTCTGGGCGGGGAGCTGTTTTTT. Protein product: CASSLGTPLGGELFF.

The chain links TRBV9 to TRBJ1-4; the D gene is possibly TRBD1 (6 bases). In germline, CDR1 is SGDLS, CDR2 YYNGEE. Trimming removed 2 bases at V and 8 bases at J, with 16 bases between. This CDR3 spans 15 amino acids. This CDR3 is CASSVEGGPGEKLFF. The DNA of the CDR3 is TGTGCCAGCAGCGTGGAGGGGGGTCCCGGGGAAAAACTGTTTTTT.

The rearrangement uses TRBV2 and TRBJ2-7; a weak D match, TRBD1 (6 bases). Germline CDR1 SNHLY, CDR2 FYNNEI. Between the trimmed V and J ends, which lost 6 bases and 0 bases, there was a span of 12 bases. This CDR3 comprises 14 residues. The CDR3 region has the DNA TGTGCCAGCAGAATACAGGGTAGCTCCTACGAGCAGTACTTC. It translates to CASRIQGSSYEQYF. The full variable domain, completed using reference TRBV2 and TRBJ2-7, is EPEVTQTPSHQVTQMGQEVILRCVPISNHLYFYWYRQILGQKVEFLVSFYNNEISEKSEIFDDQFSVERPDGSNFTLKIRSTKLEDSAMYFCASRIQGSSYEQYFGPGTRLTVT.

V gene TRBV3-1 (or the pseudogene TRBV3-2) combines with J gene TRBJ1-1; D may be TRBD1 (5 bases). The germline V and J ends were trimmed by 4 bases and 7 bases, with 13 bases remaining between them. This CDR3 region has 13 residues. CDR1 LGHDT and CDR2 YNNKEL come from the germline V gene (reference sequence). The CDR3 coding sequence is TGTGCCAGCAGCCCATCCCGTGGGGGTGAAGCTTTCTTT. Protein product: CASSPSRGGEAFF.

This chain links TRBV4-1 with TRBJ1-5; D may be TRBD1 (6 bases). The CDR3 runs to 14 residues. CDR1 is MGHRA and CDR2 is YSYEKL in the germline V gene. Deletions cut 0 bases from V and 7 bases from J, with 10 bases between. The CDR3 coding sequence is TGCGCCAGCAGCCAAGAAAAAGGGGGACAGCCCCAGCATTTT. It specifies CASSQEKGGQPQHF.

The table lists this clone with a count of one. The gene calls are TRBV2 and TRBJ2-3, with D possibly TRBD1 on 6 matching bases. Germline V CDR1 and CDR2: SNHLY, FYNNEI. The CDR3 covers 11 residues. Trimming took 11 bases from V and 0 from J, leaving 6 bases between them. CDR3 residues: CAGGSTDTQYF. The CDR3 nucleotides read TGTGCCGGGGGCAGCACAGATACGCAGTATTTT.

This clone was observed a few times. The rearrangement links TRBV3-1 (or the pseudogene TRBV3-2) to TRBJ1-1; 8 nucleotides line up with TRBD1. CDR3 length: 15 amino acids. V lost 4 bases, J lost 5 bases, and 9 bases stayed unmatched. CDR1 is LGHDT, CDR2 YNNKEL, per germline (reference sequence). CDR3 sequence (DNA): TGTGCCAGCAGCCTTCTCGGACAGGGAGGGACTGAAGCTTTCTTT. It specifies CASSLLGQGGTEAFF.

This clone was seen once. CDR3 nucleotides: TGTGCCAGCAGCTTAACTAGCGGGAGTTTGGAGACCCAGTACTTC. This codes for CASSLTSGSLETQYF. The chain carries TRBV11-2 and TRBJ2-5; 11 bases align to TRBD2. Germline lookup yields CDR1 SGHAT and CDR2 FQNNGV. V lost 2 bases to trimming and J lost 5 bases; unmatched junction nucleotides: 4. This CDR3 region has 15 residues.

This sequence joins TRBV6-5 and TRBJ1-3, with D unresolved. V lost 0 bases and J 0 bases, leaving 9 bases between the germline ends. Germline V gene sequence: CDR1 MNHEY, CDR2 SVGAGI. CDR3 size: 16 residues. This chain's CDR3 is CASSYSIPGSGNTIYF. For the CDR3, the DNA is TGTGCCAGCAGTTACTCGATACCGGGCTCTGGAAACACCATATATTTT.

V usage is TRBV4-1 and J usage is TRBJ2-7, with 9 bases lining up with TRBD2. Germline CDR1 MGHRA, CDR2 YSYEKL. With V trimmed by 3 bases and J by 0 bases, 3 bases remained unmatched. This CDR3 region has 15 residues. CDR3 amino acids: CASSQGLASSYEQYF. CDR3 DNA: TGCGCCAGCAGCCAGGGACTAGCTTCCTCCTACGAGCAGTACTTC.

The rearrangement links TRBV30 to TRBJ1-5; perhaps TRBD1 as D (5 bases). Trimming shortened V by 0 bases and J by 6 bases, and 12 bases separated the two germline ends. CDR1 GTSNPN and CDR2 SVGIG come from the germline V gene (reference sequence). This CDR3 spans 14 amino acids. Here the CDR3 reads CAWSVGDGSQPQHF. As DNA, the CDR3 is TGTGCCTGGAGTGTGGGGGATGGGAGTCAGCCCCAGCATTTT.

This clone showed up just once. The CDR3 nucleotides read TGCGCCAGCAGCAGGTTGGGGGACTCTCCCCTCGAGCAGTACTTC. Translation: CASSRLGDSPLEQYF. The chain uses TRBV5-1 and TRBJ2-7, with a weak D call TRBD2 (6 bases). V gave up 4 bases and J gave up 6 bases, with 20 bases separating them. CDR1 SGHRS and CDR2 YFSETQ come from the germline V gene. The CDR3 sequence is 15 residues long.

The genes are TRBV10-3 and TRBJ1-1; no reliable D call. This CDR3 is 14 amino acids long. Germline loops: CDR1 ENHRY, CDR2 SYGVKD. V dropped 1 base and J dropped 0 bases, with 6 bases sitting between them. The chain's CDR3 is CAISELTMNTEAFF. Here the CDR3 DNA reads TGTGCCATCAGTGAGTTGACAATGAACACTGAAGCTTTCTTT.

The genes are TRBV30 and TRBJ2-2; 8 bases are shared with TRBD2. The CDR3 runs 16 residues. Trimming took 4 bases from V and 5 from J; bases not matched to a gene: 12. CDR1 and CDR2 from the germline V gene are GTSNPN and SVGIG (reference sequence). The CDR3 loop is CAWTDGREVYTGELFF. DNA for the CDR3: TGTGCCTGGACCGACGGGAGGGAGGTATATACCGGGGAGCTGTTTTTT. Complete variable domain (other parts from reference TRBV30 and TRBJ2-2): SQTIHQWPATLVQPVGSPLSLECTVEGTSNPNLYWYRQAAGRGLQLLFYSVGIGQISSEVPQNLSASRPQDRQFILSSKKLLLSDSGFYLCAWTDGREVYTGELFFGEGSRLTVL.

V usage is TRBV9 and J usage is TRBJ1-1, with a tentative D call TRBD1 (5 bases). CDR1 is SGDLS, CDR2 YYNGEE, per germline. The CDR3 covers 16 residues. The germline V and J ends were trimmed by 4 bases and 1 base, with 17 bases remaining between them. CDR3 coding DNA: TGTGCCAGCAGCACGCTTCCGGGACGTTCGAACACTGAAGCTTTCTTT. This codes for CASSTLPGRSNTEAFF.

J is TRBJ1-2 and V is TRBV2; D uncertain. The CDR3 is 12 residues long. The V end was cut by 1 base, the J end by 2 bases, with 2 bases between. CDR1 SNHLY and CDR2 FYNNEI come from the germline V gene. The CDR3 is CASSEDNYGYTF. The CDR3 coding sequence is TGTGCCAGCAGTGAAGACAACTATGGCTACACCTTC.

A word on this clone: Other DNA sequences in the sample encode the same CDR3. The V gene is TRBV7-9, the J gene TRBJ1-5; a possible D gene is TRBD1 (5 bases). CDR1 and CDR2 from the germline V gene are SEHNR and FQNEAQ (reference sequence). The CDR3 is 14 residues long. V was pared by 4 bases and J by 4 bases, with 11 bases between. Written as DNA, the CDR3 is TGTGCCAGCAGCTCCGGGGGGGGGAATCAGCCCCAGCATTTT. This encodes CASSSGGGNQPQHF.

The V and J genes are TRBV7-2 and TRBJ1-6; tentative D call: TRBD1 (6 bases). Germline CDR1 and CDR2: SGHTA and FQGNSA. V dropped 6 bases and J dropped 7 bases, with 13 bases sitting between them. This CDR3 is built from 14 residues. CDR3 protein: CASSFRGTNSPLHF. CDR3 DNA sequence: TGTGCCAGCAGTTTCAGGGGTACCAATTCACCCCTCCACTTT.

The chain carries TRBV3-1 (or the pseudogene TRBV3-2) and TRBJ2-3; D gene ambiguous. V was clipped by 1 base and J by 5 bases, with 7 bases between them. In germline, CDR1 is LGHDT, CDR2 YNNKEL (reference sequence). This CDR3 is built from 13 residues. CDR3 amino acids: CASSQGGVDTQYF. DNA of the CDR3: TGTGCCAGCAGCCAAGGAGGTGTAGATACGCAGTATTTT.

J is TRBJ1-2 and V is TRBV7-9; perhaps TRBD1 as D (6 bases). V was trimmed by 8 bases and J by 8 bases, leaving 21 bases between them. The CDR3 is made up of 14 amino acids. Germline loops: CDR1 SEHNR, CDR2 FQNEAQ (reference sequence). CDR3 protein: CASALAGEVVGYTF. The CDR3 DNA follows: TGTGCCAGCGCACTAGCAGGGGAGGTAGTAGGCTACACCTTC.

This chain connects TRBV11-1 to TRBJ2-5; TRBD1 aligns across 8 bases. The J segment lost 2 bases and the V segment lost 1 base, leaving 6 bases of the junction unmatched. Germline CDR1 is SGHAT and CDR2 is FQDESV (reference sequence). The CDR3 is 16 residues long. The CDR3 spells CASSLGQGLGQETQYF. For the CDR3, the DNA is TGTGCCAGCAGCTTAGGACAGGGGTTAGGTCAAGAGACCCAGTACTTC. The complete variable domain, with remaining parts taken from reference TRBV11-1 and TRBJ2-5, reads EAEVAQSPRYKITEKSQAVAFWCDPISGHATLYWYRQILGQGPELLVQFQDESVVDDSQLPKDRFSAERLKGVDSTLKIQPAELGDSAMYLCASSLGQGLGQETQYFGPGTRLLVL.

The rearrangement uses TRBV5-1 and TRBJ2-1, with 8 bases that match TRBD2. Trimming cost V 7 bases and J 9 bases; bases outside gene matches: 12. The CDR3 has 14 amino acids. Germline values: CDR1 SGHRS, CDR2 YFSETQ. CDR3 bases: TGCGCCAGCTCCCGGGACTCGGGGGGGCCTGAGCAGTTCTTC. This gives the protein CASSRDSGGPEQFF.

This clone appeared once. The chain carries TRBV10-3 and TRBJ1-3, with no clear D. Germline V lookup: CDR1 ENHRY, CDR2 SYGVKD. Trimming removed 2 bases at V and 0 bases at J, with 8 bases between. The CDR3 spans 15 residues. CDR3 in amino acids: CAISEIRASGNTIYF. The CDR3 coding sequence is TGTGCCATCAGTGAGATAAGGGCCTCTGGAAACACCATATATTTT.

The chain couples TRBV3-1 (or the pseudogene TRBV3-2) to TRBJ1-4, with D possibly TRBD1 on 5 matching bases. V shed 0 bases and J shed 8 bases, with 22 bases lying between them. This CDR3 has 18 amino acids. Germline V gives CDR1 LGHDT, CDR2 YNNKEL (reference sequence). CDR3 sequence (DNA): TGTGCCAGCAGCCAAGAGTATAATCGGGTGGGACGAACGGAAAAACTGTTTTTT. Translating it yields CASSQEYNRVGRTEKLFF.

This clone was seen a handful of times. The chain uses TRBV4-1 and TRBJ1-1; maybe TRBD1 (5 bases). The CDR3 runs 15 residues. Germline values: CDR1 MGHRA, CDR2 YSYEKL. V dropped 3 bases and J dropped 2 bases, with 13 bases sitting between them. DNA of the CDR3: TGCGCCAGCAGCCAGAGGGACTCCCGTAACACTGAAGCTTTCTTT. Its translation: CASSQRDSRNTEAFF.

The chain carries TRBV30 and TRBJ1-1; D not certain. Germline assignment: CDR1 GTSNPN and CDR2 SVGIG (reference sequence). Trimming shortened V by 7 bases and J by 0 bases, and 12 bases separated the two germline ends. The length of the CDR3 is 13 residues. CDR3 sequence: CALFGRLNTEAFF. CDR3 in DNA: TGTGCCTTGTTCGGACGGTTGAACACTGAAGCTTTCTTT.

This clone was observed a single time. This chain uses TRBV28 with TRBJ1-1, with 7 bases matching TRBD1. Germline CDR1 is MDHEN and CDR2 is SYDVKM. This CDR3 contains 14 residues. With 6 bases clipped from V and 6 bases from J, the junction kept 10 bases outside the gene matches. The CDR3 DNA sequence: TGTGCCAGCAGGCCCAGACAGGGAATCTCTGAAGCTTTCTTT. Translated, it gives CASRPRQGISEAFF.